This entry features one T cell receptor beta chain sequence. The CDR3 runs 15 residues. V lost 5 bases, J lost 3 bases, and 10 bases stayed unmatched. Looked up from germline, CDR1 is LNHNV and CDR2 is YYDKDF (reference sequence). Sequencing used immunoSEQ multiplex PCR; TCRdb keeps in-frame clones, though not all of them. The sample shows some 350,000 clones, roughly 86% of them seen only once. This record comes from a study of blood T cell repertoires in COVID-19. Study summary: Acute and convalescent COVID-19 specimens originated in the United States, Italy and Spain. PBMCs, B-cell-depleted T cells, or T cells were the source of the cDNA or gDNA that made up the material.

This sequence joins TRBV15 and TRBJ2-7, with 7 bases that match TRBD2. The receptor was derived from a human donor in a cohort sampled during active COVID-19. Sequencing input: peripheral blood. DNA of the CDR3: TGTGCCACCAGCCCTCGAACACCGGGGGGCTACGAGCAGTACTTC. Translation: CATSPRTPGGYEQYF.